The present TCR beta chain was sequenced within a study of cytomegalovirus exposure and HLA in healthy donors. Study details: The approximately 710 first-cohort repertoires and the 95 to 150 validation repertoires shared the same platform, a later analysis reported.

Broader study findings: The classifier reportedly diagnosed cytomegalovirus status with high specificity and sensitivity. Confirmation in vitro established that a few CMV-associated chains were specific for CMV antigens.

Sequencing was performed with immunoSEQ multiplex PCR; in TCRdb, only in-frame clones are kept and a portion is missing. The sample yields over 45,000 clones, over 85% seen once. As regards this clone: No antigen is known for it.

The germline V and J ends were trimmed by 2 bases and 2 bases, with 10 bases remaining between them. The CDR3 loop spans 14 amino acids. In germline, CDR1 is SNHLY, CDR2 FYNNEI. The donors were in the approximately 120-subject validation cohort; that cohort was separate from the roughly 620-subject first cohort. This receptor was obtained from a man in his late teens or twenties in good health and CMV-seronegative. What was sequenced was PBMCs. The chain joins TRBV2 to TRBJ2-7; a possible D gene is TRBD2 (6 bases). The CDR3 sequence: CASSEWRETYEQYF. CDR3 nucleotides: TGTGCCAGCAGTGAATGGCGGGAAACCTACGAGCAGTACTTC.